A selection of T cell receptor beta chains follows, all from one sample in a study of blood T cell repertoires in COVID-19. Clones were sequenced by immunoSEQ multiplex PCR, and TCRdb holds only the in-frame ones, with some missing. Counted here are 90,000 or so clones, 55% to 75% occurring once; the ten biggest clones make up about 15%. Sequenced: peripheral blood. Receptors were obtained from a woman of 80 years or more with acute or convalescent COVID-19. The CDR3 runs from the conserved cysteine through the conserved F or W. Each record gives: clone size, V gene, J gene, D gene, CDR3 protein, CDR3 DNA. A D gene is named only where the DNA matches it firmly. Clone size, where shown, is once, few, many, or a class for clones that have expanded.

abundance: .; v_gene: TRBV2; j_gene: TRBJ2-1; d_gene: .; CDR3aa: CASRKGGGAYNEQFF; CDR3nt: TGTGCCAGCAGGAAAGGAGGGGGCGCATACAATGAGCAGTTCTTC
abundance: .; v_gene: TRBV6-5; j_gene: TRBJ1-2; d_gene: .; CDR3aa: CASDSYGYTF; CDR3nt: TGTGCCAGTGACAGCTATGGCTACACCTTC
abundance: once; v_gene: TRBV25-1; j_gene: TRBJ1-2; d_gene: .; CDR3aa: CASSARGALGYTF; CDR3nt: TGTGCCAGCAGTGCCCGGGGGGCTTTGGGCTACACCTTC
abundance: .; v_gene: TRBV5-4; j_gene: TRBJ1-2; d_gene: .; CDR3aa: CASSLEITAYGYTF; CDR3nt: TGTGCCAGCAGCTTGGAAATAACAGCTTATGGCTACACCTTC
abundance: .; v_gene: TRBV11-3; j_gene: TRBJ2-3; d_gene: .; CDR3aa: CASSQRGTDTQYF; CDR3nt: TGTGCCAGCAGCCAACGGGGTACAGATACGCAGTATTTT
abundance: .; v_gene: TRBV15; j_gene: TRBJ2-5; d_gene: TRBD2; CDR3aa: CATSRDPPTSGGKETQYF; CDR3nt: TGTGCCACCAGCAGAGACCCCCCGACTAGCGGGGGAAAGGAGACCCAGTACTTC
abundance: .; v_gene: TRBV18; j_gene: TRBJ1-2; d_gene: TRBD1; CDR3aa: CASSQTTGDSYYGYTF; CDR3nt: TGTGCCAGCTCACAAACCACAGGGGATTCATACTATGGCTACACCTTC
abundance: .; v_gene: TRBV4-3; j_gene: TRBJ2-3; d_gene: TRBD2; CDR3aa: CASSLGLAGGSSTDTQYF; CDR3nt: TGCGCCAGCAGCCTCGGACTAGCGGGGGGATCTAGCACAGATACGCAGTATTTT
abundance: .; v_gene: TRBV9; j_gene: TRBJ1-2; d_gene: TRBD1; CDR3aa: CASSVAKDRRYPFGYTF; CDR3nt: TGTGCCAGCAGCGTAGCAAAGGACAGGCGGTACCCTTTTGGCTACACCTTC
abundance: .; v_gene: TRBV2; j_gene: TRBJ2-7; d_gene: TRBD2; CDR3aa: CASRPLGSGAYEQYF; CDR3nt: TGTGCCAGCAGGCCGCTGGGGAGCGGGGCCTACGAGCAGTACTTC
abundance: .; v_gene: TRBV12-3/TRBV12-4; j_gene: TRBJ2-2; d_gene: .; CDR3aa: CASSIHTPRELFF; CDR3nt: TGTGCCAGCAGTATACACACCCCCCGGGAGCTGTTTTTT
abundance: few; v_gene: TRBV28; j_gene: TRBJ1-5; d_gene: .; CDR3aa: CASSIQGNQPQHF; CDR3nt: TGTGCCAGCAGTATACAGGGTAATCAGCCCCAGCATTTT
abundance: .; v_gene: TRBV11-2; j_gene: TRBJ2-1; d_gene: TRBD2; CDR3aa: CASSSSGGYNEQFF; CDR3nt: TGTGCCAGCAGCTCCTCGGGGGGATACAATGAGCAGTTCTTC
abundance: .; v_gene: TRBV18; j_gene: TRBJ2-3; d_gene: TRBD2; CDR3aa: CASSEYTLAGNTDTQYF; CDR3nt: TGTGCCAGCTCAGAATACACGCTAGCGGGGAACACAGATACGCAGTATTTT
abundance: .; v_gene: TRBV3-1/TRBV3-2; j_gene: TRBJ2-1; d_gene: TRBD2; CDR3aa: CASSSLAGGYNEQFF; CDR3nt: TGTGCCAGCAGCTCACTAGCGGGGGGTTACAATGAGCAGTTCTTC
abundance: .; v_gene: TRBV6-6; j_gene: TRBJ1-1; d_gene: .; CDR3aa: CASSYPGRGDTEAFF; CDR3nt: TGTGCCAGCAGTTACCCCGGGAGGGGCGACACTGAAGCTTTCTTT
abundance: .; v_gene: TRBV18; j_gene: TRBJ2-1; d_gene: TRBD1; CDR3aa: CASEGGGTYNEQFF; CDR3nt: TGTGCCAGCGAAGGGGGCGGAACCTACAATGAGCAGTTCTTC
abundance: .; v_gene: TRBV6-5; j_gene: TRBJ1-1; d_gene: .; CDR3aa: CASSYPRSGTTEAFF; CDR3nt: TGTGCCAGCAGTTACCCCCGATCAGGCACCACTGAAGCTTTCTTT
abundance: .; v_gene: TRBV28; j_gene: TRBJ2-7; d_gene: .; CDR3aa: CASTPAQGSRYF; CDR3nt: TGTGCCAGCACTCCGGCCCAGGGCTCCAGGTACTTC
abundance: .; v_gene: TRBV18; j_gene: TRBJ1-2; d_gene: TRBD1; CDR3aa: CASVPGTGTNYGYTF; CDR3nt: TGTGCCAGTGTCCCAGGGACAGGGACTAACTATGGCTACACCTTC
abundance: few; v_gene: TRBV27; j_gene: TRBJ2-7; d_gene: .; CDR3aa: CASSLSTGDEQYF; CDR3nt: TGTGCCAGCAGTTTATCAACCGGGGACGAGCAGTACTTC
abundance: few; v_gene: TRBV7-8; j_gene: TRBJ2-4; d_gene: TRBD2; CDR3aa: CASSLGTGGARNIQYF; CDR3nt: TGTGCCAGCAGCTTAGGCACCGGGGGGGCTCGAAACATTCAGTACTTC
abundance: few; v_gene: TRBV14; j_gene: TRBJ1-1; d_gene: TRBD1; CDR3aa: CASSQDLTGDWNTEAFF; CDR3nt: TGTGCCAGCAGCCAAGATTTGACAGGGGATTGGAACACTGAAGCTTTCTTT
abundance: .; v_gene: TRBV9; j_gene: TRBJ2-1; d_gene: .; CDR3aa: CASSVGGGPPKPPHEQFF; CDR3nt: TGTGCCAGCAGCGTAGGGGGGGGGCCCCCTAAACCACCCCATGAGCAGTTCTTC
abundance: .; v_gene: TRBV19; j_gene: TRBJ2-5; d_gene: .; CDR3aa: CASSTLGLETQYF; CDR3nt: TGTGCCAGTAGTACACTAGGATTAGAGACCCAGTACTTC
abundance: few; v_gene: TRBV5-4; j_gene: TRBJ1-2; d_gene: TRBD1; CDR3aa: CASSPDKGASGYTF; CDR3nt: TGTGCCAGCAGCCCGGACAAGGGGGCTTCCGGCTACACCTTC
abundance: .; v_gene: TRBV9; j_gene: TRBJ2-1; d_gene: TRBD1; CDR3aa: CASSVRTGWNEQFF; CDR3nt: TGTGCCAGCAGCGTCCGGACAGGGTGGAATGAGCAGTTCTTC
abundance: .; v_gene: TRBV12-3/TRBV12-4; j_gene: TRBJ2-1; d_gene: TRBD2; CDR3aa: CASSLGLNNEQFF; CDR3nt: TGTGCCAGCAGCTTGGGACTAAACAATGAGCAGTTCTTC
abundance: .; v_gene: TRBV6-5; j_gene: TRBJ1-1; d_gene: .; CDR3aa: CASSYSLSTEAFF; CDR3nt: TGTGCCAGCAGTTACTCTCTATCCACTGAAGCTTTCTTT
abundance: .; v_gene: TRBV11-2; j_gene: TRBJ2-5; d_gene: .; CDR3aa: CASSLGNLRGETQYF; CDR3nt: TGTGCCAGCAGCTTAGGAAATCTAAGGGGAGAGACCCAGTACTTC
abundance: .; v_gene: TRBV13; j_gene: TRBJ2-2; d_gene: TRBD2; CDR3aa: CASSYPTSGDTGELFF; CDR3nt: TGTGCCAGCAGCTACCCGACTAGCGGGGACACCGGGGAGCTGTTTTTT
abundance: few; v_gene: TRBV18; j_gene: TRBJ2-2; d_gene: TRBD1; CDR3aa: CASSPDLGQGNTGELFF; CDR3nt: TGTGCCAGCTCACCGGATTTAGGACAGGGGAACACCGGGGAGCTGTTTTTT
abundance: .; v_gene: TRBV7-8; j_gene: TRBJ1-2; d_gene: TRBD1; CDR3aa: CASSLSVEQGPNSEDGYTF; CDR3nt: TGTGCCAGCAGCTTATCAGTCGAACAGGGGCCTAATTCAGAGGATGGCTACACCTTC
abundance: .; v_gene: TRBV2; j_gene: TRBJ2-3; d_gene: .; CDR3aa: CASNRQADTDTQYF; CDR3nt: TGTGCCAGCAACCGACAGGCAGACACAGATACGCAGTATTTT